The rows below give T cell receptor beta chains drawn from one sample of a study of OX40 agonist ivuxolimab in advanced cancers. Measured with immunoSEQ multiplex PCR; TCRdb has only the in-frame clones, and not every one. The sample carries about 50,000 clones, around 90% recorded once. The sequencing here drew on CD4+ or CD8+ T cells sorted from blood, taken in a trial of the OX40 agonist ivuxolimab. The receptors were sampled from an adult with an advanced solid tumor such as melanoma, head and neck, liver or kidney cancer. Each CDR3 is given with its conserved first and last residue. D genes are given only for firm matches. Not all rows give a size; the values are once, few, many and, for expanded clones, a class.

d_gene: TRBD2
j_gene: TRBJ2-1
v_gene: TRBV9
abundance: once
len: 15
CDR3nt: TGTGCCAGCAGCGGCTGGACTAGCGGATACAATGAGCAGTTCTTC
CDR3aa: CASSGWTSGYNEQFF

d_gene: NA
j_gene: TRBJ1-1
v_gene: TRBV29-1
abundance: NA
len: 11
CDR3nt: TGCAGCGTTGTACCCGACACTGAAGCTTTCTTT
CDR3aa: CSVVPDTEAFF

d_gene: TRBD2
j_gene: TRBJ2-3
v_gene: TRBV7-6
abundance: NA
len: 16
CDR3nt: TGTGCCAGCAGTCAACAAAGCGGGGCTAGCACAGATACGCAGTATTTT
CDR3aa: CASSQQSGASTDTQYF

d_gene: NA
j_gene: TRBJ2-2
v_gene: TRBV9
abundance: NA
len: 15
CDR3nt: TGTGCCAGCAGCGTAGAAGGGAGATCCACCGGGGAGCTGTTTTTT
CDR3aa: CASSVEGRSTGELFF

d_gene: NA
j_gene: TRBJ1-1
v_gene: TRBV7-6
abundance: NA
len: 11
CDR3nt: TGTGCCAGCAGCCTTGGACAGGAAGCTTTCTTT
CDR3aa: CASSLGQEAFF

d_gene: TRBD1
j_gene: TRBJ1-2
v_gene: TRBV4-1
abundance: once
len: 18
CDR3nt: TGCGCCAGCAGCTCCCCCGGGGTACAGGGGGATCTCGGTTATGGCTACACCTTC
CDR3aa: CASSSPGVQGDLGYGYTF

d_gene: NA
j_gene: TRBJ1-1
v_gene: TRBV11-2
abundance: NA
len: 15
CDR3nt: TGTGCCAGCAGCTTAGTGCAGGGAGGGGACACTGAAGCTTTCTTT
CDR3aa: CASSLVQGGDTEAFF

d_gene: TRBD2
j_gene: TRBJ2-5
v_gene: TRBV10-1
abundance: once
len: 14
CDR3nt: TGCGCCAGCAGTGAGCCGGGGGGAGTGGAGACCCAGTACTTC
CDR3aa: CASSEPGGVETQYF

d_gene: NA
j_gene: TRBJ1-5
v_gene: TRBV28
abundance: once
len: 12
CDR3nt: TGTGCCAGCAGTCCTCGAAACCAGCCCCAGCATTTT
CDR3aa: CASSPRNQPQHF

d_gene: NA
j_gene: TRBJ1-4
v_gene: TRBV7-9
abundance: medium-sized
len: 13
CDR3nt: TGTGCCAGCTGCCCCGCAACTAATGAAAAACTGTTTTTT
CDR3aa: CASCPATNEKLFF

d_gene: TRBD2
j_gene: TRBJ2-1
v_gene: TRBV14
abundance: NA
len: 15
CDR3nt: TGTGCCAGCAGCAGGGTCCTAGCGGTTTACAATGAGCAGTTCTTC
CDR3aa: CASSRVLAVYNEQFF

d_gene: NA
j_gene: TRBJ1-1
v_gene: TRBV10-1
abundance: NA
len: 14
CDR3nt: TGCGCCAGCAGTGTTGAGGGGGAGAACACTGAAGCTTTCTTT
CDR3aa: CASSVEGENTEAFF

d_gene: NA
j_gene: TRBJ1-1
v_gene: TRBV5-4
abundance: NA
len: 12
CDR3nt: TGTGCCAGCAGCTCCGGGGCTCTTGAAGCTTTCTTT
CDR3aa: CASSSGALEAFF

d_gene: NA
j_gene: TRBJ1-1
v_gene: TRBV30
abundance: NA
len: 11
CDR3nt: TGTGCCTGGAGATACACAACAGAAGCTTTCTTT
CDR3aa: CAWRYTTEAFF

d_gene: NA
j_gene: TRBJ2-1
v_gene: TRBV11-2
abundance: few
len: 14
CDR3nt: TGTGCCAGCAGACGACAGCTCTCCTACAATGAGCAGTTCTTC
CDR3aa: CASRRQLSYNEQFF

d_gene: NA
j_gene: TRBJ1-2
v_gene: TRBV7-9
abundance: NA
len: 17
CDR3nt: TGTGCCAGCAGCTTAGCGCTGAACTCTCTAGGCACCTATGGCTACACCTTC
CDR3aa: CASSLALNSLGTYGYTF

d_gene: NA
j_gene: TRBJ2-1
v_gene: TRBV7-9
abundance: NA
len: 14
CDR3nt: TGTGCCAGCAGCTTACCGGCTCATGGGGATGAGCAGTTCTTC
CDR3aa: CASSLPAHGDEQFF

d_gene: NA
j_gene: TRBJ2-2
v_gene: TRBV27
abundance: NA
len: 15
CDR3nt: TGTGCCAGCAGTTTTGGGCAGGGAGGTGCCGGGGAGCTGTTTTTT
CDR3aa: CASSFGQGGAGELFF

d_gene: NA
j_gene: TRBJ1-1
v_gene: TRBV2
abundance: few
len: 13
CDR3nt: TGTGCCAGCAGGGCGACCTACGAGGCTGAAGCTTTCTTT
CDR3aa: CASRATYEAEAFF

d_gene: NA
j_gene: TRBJ2-7
v_gene: TRBV7-8
abundance: NA
len: 16
CDR3nt: TGTGCCAGCAGCTTGCCTCCGGGCGGGGGCCTCCACGAGCAGTACTTC
CDR3aa: CASSLPPGGGLHEQYF

d_gene: NA
j_gene: TRBJ2-7
v_gene: TRBV28
abundance: once
len: 20
CDR3nt: TGTGCCAGCAGTTTATTGGTTCCGGGGCAAGGAACCCCCTCCTTTTACGAGCAGTACTTC
CDR3aa: CASSLLVPGQGTPSFYEQYF

d_gene: NA
j_gene: TRBJ1-1
v_gene: TRBV4-1
abundance: NA
len: 14
CDR3nt: TGCGCCAGCAGCCACATGGACACGAACACTGAAGCTTTCTTT
CDR3aa: CASSHMDTNTEAFF

d_gene: TRBD2
j_gene: TRBJ2-7
v_gene: TRBV27
abundance: NA
len: 18
CDR3nt: TGTGCCAGCAGTTTAACTCCCAACCCGGGACTAGCTTCACACGAGCAGTACTTC
CDR3aa: CASSLTPNPGLASHEQYF

d_gene: NA
j_gene: TRBJ1-2
v_gene: TRBV5-4
abundance: NA
len: 13
CDR3nt: TGTGCCAGCAGCAGGGACACCAGCTATGGCTACACCTTC
CDR3aa: CASSRDTSYGYTF

d_gene: NA
j_gene: TRBJ1-1
v_gene: TRBV6-1
abundance: NA
len: 16
CDR3nt: TGTGCCAGCAGTGAAATAAGTACGAGGGCAGTGATTGAAGCTTTCTTT
CDR3aa: CASSEISTRAVIEAFF

d_gene: NA
j_gene: TRBJ1-5
v_gene: TRBV28
abundance: NA
len: 13
CDR3nt: TGTGCCAGCTCTTACAATAGCAATCAGCCCCAGCATTTT
CDR3aa: CASSYNSNQPQHF

d_gene: NA
j_gene: TRBJ2-2
v_gene: TRBV6-5
abundance: NA
len: 15
CDR3nt: TGTGCCAGCAGCCGCGATCAAATGAACACCGGGGAGCTGTTTTTT
CDR3aa: CASSRDQMNTGELFF

d_gene: NA
j_gene: TRBJ2-3
v_gene: TRBV11-2
abundance: NA
len: 16
CDR3nt: TGTGCCAGCAGCCCTCTAGATCCCTATAGCACAGATACGCAGTATTTT
CDR3aa: CASSPLDPYSTDTQYF

d_gene: TRBD1
j_gene: TRBJ2-1
v_gene: TRBV19
abundance: NA
len: 15
CDR3nt: TGTGCCAGTACCGAGACAGGGGGTCCCTACAATGAGCAGTTCTTC
CDR3aa: CASTETGGPYNEQFF

d_gene: NA
j_gene: TRBJ2-5
v_gene: TRBV30
abundance: once
len: 13
CDR3nt: TGTGCCTGGAGTCCGGGCATCGAAGAGACCCAGTACTTC
CDR3aa: CAWSPGIEETQYF

d_gene: TRBD2
j_gene: TRBJ2-5
v_gene: TRBV4-1
abundance: NA
len: 16
CDR3nt: TGCGCCAGCAGCCAAGATCTATTAGCGGGGGAAGAGACCCAGTACTTC
CDR3aa: CASSQDLLAGEETQYF

d_gene: NA
j_gene: TRBJ2-2
v_gene: TRBV19
abundance: NA
len: 16
CDR3nt: TGTGCCAGTAGTATTTGGGAGTCCATGAACACCGGGGAGCTGTTTTTT
CDR3aa: CASSIWESMNTGELFF

d_gene: NA
j_gene: TRBJ1-2
v_gene: TRBV29-1
abundance: NA
len: 16
CDR3nt: TGCAGCGTTGATTACGGCAGCTTATCCGCTAACTATGGCTACACCTTC
CDR3aa: CSVDYGSLSANYGYTF

d_gene: NA
j_gene: TRBJ1-1
v_gene: TRBV5-8
abundance: NA
len: 12
CDR3nt: TGTGCCAGCAGCTTGGGAGCTACTGAAGCTTTCTTT
CDR3aa: CASSLGATEAFF

d_gene: NA
j_gene: TRBJ2-7
v_gene: TRBV18
abundance: NA
len: 12
CDR3nt: TGTGCCAGCTCACCGGTCCCCTACGAGCAGTACTTC
CDR3aa: CASSPVPYEQYF

d_gene: NA
j_gene: TRBJ1-6
v_gene: TRBV4-1
abundance: NA
len: 14
CDR3nt: TGCGCCAGCAGCCCCCTCATCGCGAATTCACCCCTCCACTTT
CDR3aa: CASSPLIANSPLHF

d_gene: TRBD2
j_gene: TRBJ2-7
v_gene: TRBV6-6
abundance: NA
len: 13
CDR3nt: TGTGCCAGCAGCCCCCTCGGGAGGGACGAGCAGTACTTC
CDR3aa: CASSPLGRDEQYF

d_gene: NA
j_gene: TRBJ2-1
v_gene: TRBV18
abundance: NA
len: 15
CDR3nt: TGTGCCAGCTCACCACCGCAGGGTTCCTACAATGAGCAGTTCTTC
CDR3aa: CASSPPQGSYNEQFF

d_gene: NA
j_gene: TRBJ2-1
v_gene: TRBV4-3
abundance: NA
len: 17
CDR3nt: TGCGCCAGCAGTCGTAATCCCTTACGGGACTCCCCTGATGAGCAGTTCTTC
CDR3aa: CASSRNPLRDSPDEQFF

d_gene: NA
j_gene: TRBJ2-1
v_gene: TRBV6-1
abundance: few
len: 14
CDR3nt: TGTGCCAGCAGTGACACTCGAACCTACAATGAGCAGTTCTTC
CDR3aa: CASSDTRTYNEQFF

d_gene: TRBD2
j_gene: TRBJ2-7
v_gene: TRBV27
abundance: NA
len: 15
CDR3nt: TGTGCCAGCAGTTTAACGTCCGCGGGAGCCTACGAGCAGTACTTC
CDR3aa: CASSLTSAGAYEQYF

d_gene: NA
j_gene: TRBJ2-5
v_gene: TRBV6-1
abundance: NA
len: 14
CDR3nt: TGTGCCAGCAGTGAAGTCGACACTGAAGAGACCCAGTACTTC
CDR3aa: CASSEVDTEETQYF

d_gene: NA
j_gene: TRBJ2-2
v_gene: TRBV7-9
abundance: once
len: 16
CDR3nt: TGTGCCAGCAGCTTAGTTGGCTATTCGAACACCGGGGAGCTGTTTTTT
CDR3aa: CASSLVGYSNTGELFF

d_gene: TRBD2
j_gene: TRBJ2-1
v_gene: TRBV9
abundance: NA
len: 16
CDR3nt: TGTGCCAGCAGCGTAGACCCGTTCGGGGGGAAGGCTGAGCAGTTCTTC
CDR3aa: CASSVDPFGGKAEQFF

d_gene: NA
j_gene: TRBJ1-2
v_gene: TRBV9
abundance: NA
len: 12
CDR3nt: TGTGCCAGCAGCGGGCAGAACTATGGCTACACCTTC
CDR3aa: CASSGQNYGYTF

d_gene: NA
j_gene: TRBJ1-1
v_gene: TRBV9
abundance: NA
len: 14
CDR3nt: TGTGCCAGCAGCGTTACAGGCGGGGACACTGAAGCTTTCTTT
CDR3aa: CASSVTGGDTEAFF

d_gene: TRBD1
j_gene: TRBJ1-1
v_gene: TRBV15
abundance: NA
len: 11
CDR3nt: TGTGCCACCAGCCGACAGGGGGAAGCTTTCTTT
CDR3aa: CATSRQGEAFF

d_gene: NA
j_gene: TRBJ2-3
v_gene: TRBV28
abundance: NA
len: 9
CDR3nt: TGTGCCAGCGGGGATACGCAGTATTTT
CDR3aa: CASGDTQYF

d_gene: TRBD1
j_gene: TRBJ2-7
v_gene: TRBV27
abundance: NA
len: 14
CDR3nt: TGTGCCAGCAGTCTCCGAGGGACAGTCGTCGAGCAGTACTTC
CDR3aa: CASSLRGTVVEQYF

d_gene: NA
j_gene: TRBJ1-1
v_gene: TRBV4-3
abundance: NA
len: 16
CDR3nt: TGCGCCAGCAGCCACTGGGGCGAGGGTTTGAACACTGAAGCTTTCTTT
CDR3aa: CASSHWGEGLNTEAFF

d_gene: NA
j_gene: TRBJ1-2
v_gene: TRBV19
abundance: NA
len: 13
CDR3nt: TGTGCCAGTAGTATGGGTCAGATCTATGGCTACACCTTC
CDR3aa: CASSMGQIYGYTF